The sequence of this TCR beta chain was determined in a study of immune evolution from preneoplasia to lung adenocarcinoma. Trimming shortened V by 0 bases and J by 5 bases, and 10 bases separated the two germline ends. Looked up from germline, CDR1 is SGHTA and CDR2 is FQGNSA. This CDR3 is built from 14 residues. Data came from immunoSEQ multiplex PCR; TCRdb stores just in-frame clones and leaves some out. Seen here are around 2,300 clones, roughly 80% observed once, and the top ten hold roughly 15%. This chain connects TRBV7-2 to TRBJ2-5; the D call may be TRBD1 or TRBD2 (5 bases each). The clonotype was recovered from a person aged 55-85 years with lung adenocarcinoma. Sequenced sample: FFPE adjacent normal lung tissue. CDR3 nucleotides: TGTGCCAGCAGCTTAGCGCAGAGGGGTGAGACCCAGTACTTC. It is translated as CASSLAQRGETQYF.